The entry that follows covers one TCR beta chain sequence. The antigen remains unidentified. The data derive from a study of blood T cells in healthy people across ages. Points from the study as a whole: Naive T cell percentage showed a strong correlation with the diversity of TCR beta. With donor CMV status unknown, expanded clonotype changes were possibly confounded. In older individuals, TCR beta diversity per million T cells was lower, falling roughly linearly with age.

The second PCR ran about 6 to 12 cycles with a sample-barcoded 5' primer and J-beta primers. The template-switch adaptor, which had 12 random nucleotides, put a tag on each cDNA molecule. TCRdb re-called the 5' RACE reads through MiXCR, storing one row per CDR3 protein. In the table there are over a million distinct CDR3 sequences, 40% to 55% of which are singletons. Sequenced material: blood. The sequence was obtained from a woman aged 55-75 years in good health.

CDR3 nucleotides: TGTGCCAGCAGCACTCAACAGGACCGAGATTACGAGCAGTACTTC. Translating it yields CASSTQQDRDYEQYF. The chain carries TRBV3-1 and TRBJ2-7; TRBD1 might be the D (5 bases). This CDR3 spans 15 amino acids. Trimming pared 5 bases from V and 4 bases from J, leaving 18 bases between. Germline CDR1 LGHDT, CDR2 YNNKEL (reference sequence).